This T cell receptor (beta chain) comes out of a study of T cells of healthy individuals. TCRdb re-called the 5' RACE reads with MiXCR, one entry per CDR3 protein. The table records tens of thousands of distinct CDR3 sequences, about a sixth of them present only once. This clonotype appeared a few times. This CDR3 comprises 12 residues. The germline CDR1 and CDR2 sequences are SGHTA and FQGNSA. J was trimmed by 10 bases and V by 2 bases; bases with no gene match: 0. V usage is TRBV7-2 and J usage is TRBJ1-4, with 8 bases fitting TRBD1. The sequence was obtained from a human donor in good health. The CDR3 sequence: CASSLQGAKLFF. CDR3 sequence (DNA): TGTGCCAGCAGCTTACAGGGGGCAAAACTGTTTTTT. The whole variable domain, remainder taken from reference TRBV7-2 and TRBJ1-4, is GAGVSQSPSNKVTEKGKDVELRCDPISGHTALYWYRQSLGQGLEFLIYFQGNSAPDKSGLPSDRFSAERTGGSVSTLTIQRTQQEDSAVYLCASSLQGAKLFFGSGTQLSVL.